These 32 T cell receptor beta chains originate from one sample sequenced in a study of T cells in pancreatic ductal adenocarcinoma. Selected pancreatic ductal adenocarcinoma patients had undergone surgery without neoadjuvant therapy. The table came from immunoSEQ multiplex PCR; TCRdb's copy has only in-frame clones and leaves some out. The data show under 20,000 clones, almost 90% seen once. The material sequenced was PBMCs. The receptors come from a human donor with pancreatic ductal adenocarcinoma.

The V and J genes are TRBV28 and TRBJ1-5; 7 nucleotides line up with TRBD1. The J segment lost 2 bases and the V segment lost 5 bases, leaving 12 bases of the junction unmatched. In germline, CDR1 is MDHEN, CDR2 SYDVKM. The CDR3 covers 17 residues. CDR3 coding DNA: TGTGCCAGCAGTCCGCTGCGACAGGGAGCGGGCAATCAGCCCCAGCATTTT. Translation: CASSPLRQGAGNQPQHF.

The rearrangement uses TRBV7-2 and TRBJ2-7; a possible D gene is TRBD1 (6 bases). Trimming cost V 5 bases and J 6 bases, with 14 bases left between them. Germline CDR1 reads SGHTA; CDR2 reads FQGNSA. The CDR3 loop spans 13 amino acids. CDR3 sequence: CASSPSGAGEQYF. The DNA for the CDR3 is TGTGCCAGCAGCCCCTCAGGGGCGGGCGAGCAGTACTTC.

The chain has TRBV28 and TRBJ2-2; TRBD2 is a possible D gene (6 bases). The CDR3 extends over 14 amino acids. CDR1 is MDHEN and CDR2 is SYDVKM in the germline V gene. Trimming removed 8 bases at V and 9 bases at J, with 19 bases between. This CDR3 reads CASVLSGNPRELFF. In nucleotides, the CDR3 is TGTGCCAGCGTGCTTAGCGGAAACCCACGGGAGCTGTTTTTT.

This chain joins TRBV5-6 and TRBJ1-5; D is perhaps TRBD1 (6 bases). Trimming removed 0 bases at V and 4 bases at J, with 17 bases between. Germline V CDR1 and CDR2: SGHDT, YYEEEE. This CDR3 is built from 17 residues. CDR3 residues: CASSLEGGQGRNQPQHF. For the CDR3, the DNA is TGTGCCAGCAGCTTGGAGGGGGGGCAGGGGAGGAATCAGCCCCAGCATTTT.

V and J are TRBV28 and TRBJ1-4; D unclear. V was pared by 8 bases and J by 0 bases, with 13 bases between. Germline values: CDR1 MDHEN, CDR2 SYDVKM. The CDR3 totals 15 residues. The CDR3 nucleotides are TGTGCCAGCGCATTAGTACTAGCAACTAATGAAAAACTGTTTTTT. It is translated as CASALVLATNEKLFF.

This clone was seen only a few times. The chain is built from TRBV19 and TRBJ1-2, with D unclear. The germline CDR1 and CDR2 sequences are LNHDA and SQIVND (reference sequence). The CDR3 is made up of 14 amino acids. V dropped 4 bases and J dropped 7 bases, with 16 bases sitting between them. The CDR3 region has the DNA TGTGCCAGTAGTAAGAACACACTAAAGGCTGGCTACACCTTC. Translating it yields CASSKNTLKAGYTF.

The chain joins TRBV5-6 to TRBJ1-5; 8 nucleotides align to TRBD1. V shed 3 bases and J 7 bases; nucleotides not matched to a gene: 6. The CDR3 spans 14 residues. CDR1 and CDR2 (germline): SGHDT, YYEEEE. The CDR3 protein is CASSSDRGGQPQHF. For the CDR3, the DNA is TGTGCCAGCAGCTCCGACAGGGGTGGACAGCCCCAGCATTTT.

The gene calls are TRBV6-5 and TRBJ1-1, with D unclear. V was cut by 7 bases and J by 4 bases, with 13 bases left in between. There are 13 residues in the CDR3. Germline-derived CDR1 and CDR2 are MNHEY and SVGAGI. As DNA, the CDR3 is TGTGCCAGCATTAAGGAGGGTACCACTGAAGCTTTCTTT. The encoded protein is CASIKEGTTEAFF.

This sequence joins TRBV9 and TRBJ2-7, with 9 bases lining up with TRBD2. J was trimmed by 2 bases and V by 3 bases; bases with no gene match: 6. This CDR3 spans 15 amino acids. The germline CDR1 and CDR2 sequences are SGDLS and YYNGEE. CDR3 DNA: TGTGCCAGCAGCGGGCGGGGGGGCCGGACCTACGAGCAGTACTTC. This encodes CASSGRGGRTYEQYF.

The chain is built from TRBV9 and TRBJ2-1; 8 positions agree with TRBD2. The junction had 1 base not matched to a gene; V was cut back by 2 bases and J by 0 bases. The CDR3 contains 15 residues. From germline, CDR1 is SGDLS and CDR2 YYNGEE. The CDR3 sequence: CASSVLAGSYNEQFF. CDR3 sequence (DNA): TGTGCCAGCAGCGTTCTAGCGGGCTCCTACAATGAGCAGTTCTTC. Full variable domain (remainder filled in from reference TRBV9 and TRBJ2-1): DSGVTQTPKHLITATGQRVTLRCSPRSGDLSVYWYQQSLDQGLQFLIQYYNGEERAKGNILERFSAQQFPDLHSELNLSSLELGDSALYFCASSVLAGSYNEQFFGPGTRLTVL.

The chain has TRBV9 and TRBJ1-1; D gene ambiguous. CDR1 and CDR2 from the germline V gene are SGDLS and YYNGEE. Trimming removed 4 bases from V and 6 bases from J, with 19 bases in between. The length of the CDR3 is 15 residues. CDR3 in amino acids: CASSPWGGRGSEAFF. CDR3 DNA sequence: TGTGCCAGCAGCCCCTGGGGTGGACGAGGGTCTGAAGCTTTCTTT.

The gene calls are TRBV29-1 and TRBJ2-4; the match to TRBD2 covers 9 bases. From germline, CDR1 is SQVTM and CDR2 ANQGSEA. J lost 6 bases, V lost 6 bases, and 3 bases had no gene match. This CDR3 comprises 12 residues. CDR3 in amino acids: CSVRLAVNIQYF. The CDR3 bases are TGCAGCGTACGACTAGCGGTAAACATTCAGTACTTC.

The J gene is TRBJ1-3, the V gene TRBV5-4; maybe TRBD1 (6 bases). CDR3 length: 16 amino acids. Trimming removed 9 bases from V and 2 bases from J, with 21 bases in between. The germline V gene encodes CDR1 SGHNT and CDR2 YYREEE (reference sequence). The CDR3 spells CATGQQLGQTGNTIYF. As DNA, the CDR3 is TGTGCCACGGGTCAGCAGCTCGGACAGACTGGAAACACCATATATTTT.

This clone occurred once. The chain links TRBV6-4 to TRBJ1-2; 7 positions agree with TRBD1. Germline V gene sequence: CDR1 MRHNA, CDR2 SNTAGT. The CDR3 spans 14 residues. V shed 2 bases and J 8 bases; nucleotides not matched to a gene: 8. The CDR3 DNA is TGTGCCAGCAGTGACCAACATACAGGGGCCGGCTACACCTTC. This sequence encodes CASSDQHTGAGYTF.

The V call is TRBV13, the J call TRBJ2-2, with 9 positions matching TRBD1. V was pared by 1 base and J by 6 bases, with 9 bases of the junction left unmatched. The CDR3 is 17 residues long. CDR1 and CDR2 (germline): PRHDT, FYEKMQ (reference sequence). CDR3 bases: TGTGCCAGCAGCTTAGCCTCCGGGACAGGGTTTTCCGGGGAGCTGTTTTTT. Amino acids: CASSLASGTGFSGELFF.

This chain uses TRBV11-2 with TRBJ2-5; TRBD2 might be the D (5 bases). Trimming took off 5 bases at V and 5 bases at J, with 9 bases between the two ends. The CDR3 has 12 residues. Germline CDR1 SGHAT, CDR2 FQNNGV. The CDR3 DNA reads TGTGCCAGCAGCGAGGGCCGGGAGACCCAGTACTTC. Its translation is CASSEGRETQYF.

The rearrangement links TRBV6-6 to TRBJ2-7, with 7 bases identical to TRBD1. This CDR3 is built from 13 residues. CDR1 is MNHNY and CDR2 is SVGAGI in the germline V gene (reference sequence). The junction had 2 bases not matched to a gene; V was cut back by 5 bases and J by 1 base. The chain's CDR3 is CASSRQGSYEQYF. As DNA, the CDR3 is TGTGCCAGCAGTCGACAGGGATCCTACGAGCAGTACTTC.

This clone has a handful of counts. This chain joins TRBV2 and TRBJ1-2; D remains ambiguous. Trimming stripped 8 bases from V and 0 bases from J, with 10 bases between. The CDR3 is 13 residues long. Germline CDR1 SNHLY, CDR2 FYNNEI. CDR3 in amino acids: CASGSKSNYGYTF. The CDR3 DNA reads TGTGCCAGCGGGAGCAAGTCTAACTATGGCTACACCTTC.

The table lists this clone with a few counts. The CDR3: CASFRGENSPLHF. CDR3 bases: TGTGCCAGCTTCCGGGGTGAGAATTCACCCCTCCACTTT. This chain joins TRBV18 and TRBJ1-6, with D hard to call. Per germline, CDR1 KGHSH and CDR2 LQKENI. Trimming pared 7 bases from V and 7 bases from J, leaving 11 bases between. The CDR3 length is 13 residues.

The chain uses TRBV18 and TRBJ2-1, with D perhaps matching TRBD1 (5 bases). Trimming took off 2 bases at V and 10 bases at J, with 6 bases between the two ends. Germline values: CDR1 KGHSH, CDR2 LQKENI. The CDR3 runs to 11 residues. The CDR3, as DNA: TGTGCCAGCTCACCAAGACAGGAGCAGTTCTTC. This sequence encodes CASSPRQEQFF.

This clone was detected only once. V usage is TRBV2 and J usage is TRBJ2-5; 8 bases align to TRBD2. The V gene's germline CDR1 is SNHLY and CDR2 FYNNEI. Trimming took 4 bases from V and 5 from J; bases not matched to a gene: 15. The CDR3 contains 17 residues. In DNA form, the CDR3 reads TGTGCCAGCAGTGTGGGGGTCGCGGGGGGCATCGGGGAGACCCAGTACTTC. This translates into CASSVGVAGGIGETQYF.

The chain couples TRBV28 to TRBJ1-2; no reliable D call. The CDR3 consists of 14 residues. V was trimmed by 2 bases and J by 1 base, leaving 8 bases between them. Germline assignment: CDR1 MDHEN and CDR2 SYDVKM. The CDR3 sequence is CASSLRTYNYGYTF. The CDR3 DNA follows: TGTGCCAGCAGTTTACGGACTTATAACTATGGCTACACCTTC.

The V call is TRBV9, the J call TRBJ2-7, with D possibly being TRBD1 (6 bases). The V gene's germline CDR1 is SGDLS and CDR2 YYNGEE. Trimming shortened V by 0 bases and J by 4 bases, and 14 bases separated the two germline ends. The CDR3 runs 15 residues. The CDR3 coding sequence is TGTGCCAGCAGCGTAGGTGTGGTAAGGGGGTACGAGCAGTACTTC. This codes for CASSVGVVRGYEQYF. Using reference TRBV9 and TRBJ2-7 for the parts outside the CDR3, the full variable domain is DSGVTQTPKHLITATGQRVTLRCSPRSGDLSVYWYQQSLDQGLQFLIQYYNGEERAKGNILERFSAQQFPDLHSELNLSSLELGDSALYFCASSVGVVRGYEQYFGPGTRLTVT.

The rearrangement links TRBV19 to TRBJ1-1, with TRBD1 matching 7 bases. Trimming took 4 bases from V and 0 from J; bases not matched to a gene: 8. CDR1 LNHDA and CDR2 SQIVND come from the germline V gene (reference sequence). The CDR3 is made up of 16 amino acids. The CDR3: CASSTQGGSVNTEAFF. Written as DNA, the CDR3 is TGTGCCAGTAGTACGCAGGGGGGATCAGTGAACACTGAAGCTTTCTTT.

V gene TRBV18 combines with J gene TRBJ2-3, with 8 positions matching TRBD2. The CDR3 has 15 amino acids. V lost 4 bases to trimming and J lost 6 bases; unmatched junction nucleotides: 9. Germline loops: CDR1 KGHSH, CDR2 LQKENI. The CDR3 here is CASSRASGRADTQYF. CDR3 bases: TGTGCCAGCTCACGAGCCTCCGGGAGGGCGGATACGCAGTATTTT.

V is TRBV11-2 and J is TRBJ2-5; a possible D gene is TRBD1 (6 bases). This CDR3 is 15 amino acids long. The germline V gene has CDR1 SGHAT and CDR2 FQNNGV. V was pared by 6 bases and J by 2 bases, with 16 bases between. CDR3 protein: CASRRVTGAQETQYF. The CDR3 region has the DNA TGTGCCAGCAGGAGGGTGACAGGAGCTCAAGAGACCCAGTACTTC.

This chain joins TRBV9 and TRBJ2-5, with TRBD2 matching over 9 bases. V gave up 0 bases and J gave up 4 bases; unmatched junction bases: 7. CDR1 SGDLS and CDR2 YYNGEE come from the germline V gene. CDR3 size: 16 residues. CDR3 sequence reads: CASSVDSSGAGETQYF. The CDR3 nucleotides read TGTGCCAGCAGCGTAGATTCTAGCGGGGCGGGAGAGACCCAGTACTTC.

The CDR3 spells CATKRTANTEAFF. DNA for the CDR3: TGTGCCACCAAGCGGACAGCGAACACTGAAGCTTTCTTT. V is TRBV15 and J is TRBJ1-1, with a possible D match to TRBD1 (6 bases). This CDR3 spans 13 amino acids. The germline V gene encodes CDR1 LNHNV and CDR2 YYDKDF (reference sequence). V lost 7 bases and J 1 base, leaving 10 bases between the germline ends.

The chain has TRBV30 and TRBJ1-1; a possible D gene is TRBD1 (5 bases). V was pared by 3 bases and J by 11 bases, with 19 bases between. The CDR3 spans 13 residues. Germline lookup yields CDR1 GTSNPN and CDR2 SVGIG (reference sequence). The CDR3 loop reads CAWSYLGEGTAFF. The CDR3 DNA is TGTGCCTGGAGCTATCTAGGGGAGGGCACGGCTTTCTTT.

The chain uses TRBV19 and TRBJ2-2, with TRBD1 matching 8 bases. V shed 10 bases and J 1 base; nucleotides not matched to a gene: 8. The CDR3 has 15 residues. Looked up from germline, CDR1 is LNHDA and CDR2 is SQIVND (reference sequence). The CDR3 reads CAILTGGRNTGELFF. The CDR3 DNA is TGTGCCATCCTCACAGGGGGACGGAACACCGGGGAGCTGTTTTTT.

V gene TRBV5-1 combines with J gene TRBJ2-2; D may be TRBD1 (5 bases). The CDR3 extends over 15 amino acids. The V gene's germline CDR1 is SGHRS and CDR2 YFSETQ. Trimming took 2 bases from V and 3 from J, leaving 11 bases between them. The CDR3 region is CASSFSGLYTGELFF. For the CDR3, the DNA is TGCGCCAGCAGCTTCTCAGGGTTGTACACCGGGGAGCTGTTTTTT.

V usage is TRBV7-2 and J usage is TRBJ2-4; D might be TRBD1 (6 bases). Trimming stripped 5 bases from V and 1 base from J, with 18 bases between. Germline assignment: CDR1 SGHTA and CDR2 FQGNSA. This CDR3 spans 17 amino acids. This CDR3 is CASSPKQGTVAKNIQYF. As DNA, the CDR3 is TGTGCCAGCAGCCCTAAACAGGGTACTGTTGCCAAAAACATTCAGTACTTC.